A selection of T cell receptor beta chains follows, all from one sample in a study of cytomegalovirus exposure and HLA in healthy donors. The table came from immunoSEQ multiplex PCR; TCRdb's copy has only in-frame clones and leaves some out. The profile shows 120,000 to 150,000 clones, 60% to 80% of them singletons. Sequencing used PBMCs. The receptors were sampled from a male donor in good health and CMV-seronegative. The CDR3 runs from the conserved cysteine through the conserved F or W. The order of the fields is CDR3 length, clone size, J gene, D gene, V gene, CDR3 protein, CDR3 DNA. The D gene is left open where the match is weak. Part of the rows lack a size; the others show once, few, many or a class for expanded clones.

len: 16
abundance: -
j_gene: TRBJ2-1
d_gene: TRBD1
v_gene: TRBV7-8
CDR3aa: CASTNYRGSRADEQFF
CDR3nt: TGTGCCAGCACTAATTACAGGGGGAGTCGAGCAGATGAGCAGTTCTTC

len: 14
abundance: few
j_gene: TRBJ1-1
d_gene: -
v_gene: TRBV5-1
CDR3aa: CASSLLAGADEAFF
CDR3nt: TGCGCCAGCAGCTTATTGGCAGGGGCAGATGAAGCTTTCTTT

len: 15
abundance: -
j_gene: TRBJ1-2
d_gene: TRBD1
v_gene: TRBV5-6
CDR3aa: CASSPRTGGPSGYTF
CDR3nt: TGTGCCAGCAGCCCAAGGACAGGGGGACCTAGTGGCTACACCTTC

len: 14
abundance: -
j_gene: TRBJ1-2
d_gene: -
v_gene: TRBV5-6
CDR3aa: CASSLAGGPRGYTF
CDR3nt: TGTGCCAGCAGCTTGGCGGGGGGCCCTAGAGGCTACACCTTC

len: 13
abundance: -
j_gene: TRBJ1-1
d_gene: TRBD1
v_gene: TRBV2
CDR3aa: CASRQQGWSEAFF
CDR3nt: TGTGCCAGCAGACAACAGGGGTGGTCTGAAGCTTTCTTT

len: 13
abundance: -
j_gene: TRBJ1-2
d_gene: -
v_gene: TRBV7-9
CDR3aa: CSSSKGGLYGYTF
CDR3nt: TGTTCCAGCAGCAAGGGCGGGCTCTATGGCTACACCTTC

len: 14
abundance: -
j_gene: TRBJ1-5
d_gene: TRBD1
v_gene: TRBV19
CDR3aa: CASSLGTGNQPQHF
CDR3nt: TGTGCCAGTAGTCTGGGGACAGGGAATCAGCCCCAGCATTTT

len: 15
abundance: once
j_gene: TRBJ1-6
d_gene: TRBD1
v_gene: TRBV5-4
CDR3aa: CASSLRTGDNSPLHF
CDR3nt: TGTGCCAGCAGCCTCCGGACAGGAGATAATTCACCCCTCCACTTT

len: 12
abundance: few
j_gene: TRBJ2-7
d_gene: -
v_gene: TRBV5-1
CDR3aa: CASSFQGYEQYF
CDR3nt: TGCGCCAGCAGCTTCCAGGGCTACGAGCAGTACTTC

len: 15
abundance: -
j_gene: TRBJ2-5
d_gene: TRBD2
v_gene: TRBV6-5
CDR3aa: CASSSPGLAQETQYF
CDR3nt: TGTGCCAGCAGTTCTCCGGGACTAGCCCAAGAGACCCAGTACTTC

len: 15
abundance: -
j_gene: TRBJ2-7
d_gene: TRBD1
v_gene: TRBV11-3
CDR3aa: CASSLDTGQGYEQYF
CDR3nt: TGTGCCAGCAGCTTAGATACGGGACAGGGCTACGAGCAGTACTTC

len: 17
abundance: few
j_gene: TRBJ1-3
d_gene: -
v_gene: TRBV7-9
CDR3aa: CASSLASSGNSGNTIYF
CDR3nt: TGTGCCAGCAGCTTAGCCTCCTCGGGGAACTCTGGAAACACCATATATTTT

len: 13
abundance: -
j_gene: TRBJ2-4
d_gene: -
v_gene: TRBV19
CDR3aa: CASGGGGKNIQYF
CDR3nt: TGTGCCAGTGGAGGGGGCGGCAAAAACATTCAGTACTTC

len: 13
abundance: -
j_gene: TRBJ2-1
d_gene: -
v_gene: TRBV30
CDR3aa: CAWSASGYNEQFF
CDR3nt: TGTGCCTGGAGTGCGTCCGGGTACAATGAGCAGTTCTTC

len: 17
abundance: once
j_gene: TRBJ2-1
d_gene: TRBD2
v_gene: TRBV9
CDR3aa: CASSVATGAGGDNEQFF
CDR3nt: TGTGCCAGCAGCGTAGCTACGGGGGCGGGAGGGGATAATGAGCAGTTCTTC

len: 12
abundance: -
j_gene: TRBJ2-1
d_gene: -
v_gene: TRBV6-4
CDR3aa: CASHKQDNEQFF
CDR3nt: TGTGCCAGCCATAAACAGGACAATGAGCAGTTCTTC

len: 13
abundance: -
j_gene: TRBJ2-7
d_gene: -
v_gene: TRBV6-1
CDR3aa: CASSDRVPYEQYF
CDR3nt: TGTGCCAGCAGTGACAGGGTACCCTACGAGCAGTACTTC

len: 15
abundance: few
j_gene: TRBJ2-5
d_gene: -
v_gene: TRBV5-1
CDR3aa: CASSLAGSGRETQYF
CDR3nt: TGCGCCAGCAGCTTGGCCGGATCAGGGCGAGAGACCCAGTACTTC

len: 14
abundance: -
j_gene: TRBJ2-1
d_gene: -
v_gene: TRBV27
CDR3aa: CASSLGGTYNEQFF
CDR3nt: TGTGCCAGCAGTTTAGGGGGGACCTACAATGAGCAGTTCTTC

len: 15
abundance: -
j_gene: TRBJ2-7
d_gene: TRBD2
v_gene: TRBV27
CDR3aa: CASSFYLAGVAEQYF
CDR3nt: TGTGCCAGCAGTTTCTATCTAGCGGGAGTTGCCGAGCAGTACTTC

len: 13
abundance: -
j_gene: TRBJ2-1
d_gene: -
v_gene: TRBV29-1
CDR3aa: CSAVDSFYNEQFF
CDR3nt: TGCAGCGCTGTGGACAGCTTCTACAATGAGCAGTTCTTC

len: 17
abundance: -
j_gene: TRBJ2-4
d_gene: TRBD1
v_gene: TRBV11-3
CDR3aa: CASSFLVTGGAKNIQYF
CDR3nt: TGTGCCAGCAGCTTCCTGGTAACAGGGGGAGCCAAAAACATTCAGTACTTC

len: 13
abundance: -
j_gene: TRBJ2-7
d_gene: TRBD2
v_gene: TRBV5-5
CDR3aa: CASRRVGGGEQYF
CDR3nt: TGTGCCAGCAGGCGGGTTGGGGGAGGGGAGCAGTACTTC

len: 14
abundance: -
j_gene: TRBJ1-1
d_gene: -
v_gene: TRBV19
CDR3aa: CASSISGGSSEAFF
CDR3nt: TGTGCCAGTAGTATATCGGGGGGATCGTCCGAAGCTTTCTTT

len: 13
abundance: -
j_gene: TRBJ1-3
d_gene: -
v_gene: TRBV10-3
CDR3aa: CASAGVSGNTIYF
CDR3nt: TGTGCCTCAGCAGGGGTTTCTGGAAACACCATATATTTT

len: 15
abundance: -
j_gene: TRBJ2-1
d_gene: TRBD2
v_gene: TRBV19
CDR3aa: CASSITSGVYNEQFF
CDR3nt: TGTGCCAGTAGTATTACTAGCGGAGTCTACAATGAGCAGTTCTTC

len: 13
abundance: -
j_gene: TRBJ1-1
d_gene: -
v_gene: TRBV29-1
CDR3aa: CSVRGVSGGEAFF
CDR3nt: TGCAGCGTCCGCGGAGTCTCTGGCGGTGAAGCTTTCTTT

len: 14
abundance: -
j_gene: TRBJ1-2
d_gene: -
v_gene: TRBV6-5
CDR3aa: CASSPPMGGKGYTF
CDR3nt: TGTGCCAGCAGTCCTCCTATGGGCGGGAAGGGCTACACCTTC

len: 14
abundance: -
j_gene: TRBJ2-6
d_gene: -
v_gene: TRBV6-4
CDR3aa: CASSPGAGANVLTF
CDR3nt: TGTGCCAGCAGCCCAGGGGCTGGGGCCAACGTCCTGACTTTC